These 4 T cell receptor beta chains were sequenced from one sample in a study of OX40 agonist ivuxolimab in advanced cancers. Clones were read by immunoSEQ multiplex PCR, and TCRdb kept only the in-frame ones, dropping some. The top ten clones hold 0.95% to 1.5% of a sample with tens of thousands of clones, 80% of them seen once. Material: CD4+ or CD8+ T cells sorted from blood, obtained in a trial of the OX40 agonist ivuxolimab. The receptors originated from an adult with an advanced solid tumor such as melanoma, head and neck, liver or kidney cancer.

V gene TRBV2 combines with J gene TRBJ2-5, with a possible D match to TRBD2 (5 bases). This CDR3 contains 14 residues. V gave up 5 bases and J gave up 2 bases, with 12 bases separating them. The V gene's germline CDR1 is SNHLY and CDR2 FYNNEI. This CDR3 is CASSPPTIQETQYF. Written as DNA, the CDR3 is TGTGCCAGCAGTCCACCGACTATACAAGAGACCCAGTACTTC.

CDR3 protein: CASSLEGAEQFF. The CDR3 nucleotides are TGTGCCAGCAGCTTGGAGGGTGCTGAGCAGTTCTTC. The rearrangement uses TRBV7-9 and TRBJ2-1; a possible D gene is TRBD2 (6 bases). Germline CDR1 and CDR2: SEHNR and FQNEAQ (reference sequence). The CDR3 spans 12 residues. Deletions cut 3 bases from V and 9 bases from J, with 9 bases between.

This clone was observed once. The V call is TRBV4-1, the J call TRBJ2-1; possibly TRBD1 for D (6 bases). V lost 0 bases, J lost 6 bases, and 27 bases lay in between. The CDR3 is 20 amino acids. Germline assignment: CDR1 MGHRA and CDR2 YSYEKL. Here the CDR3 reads CASSQDSRTVPGLSGNEQFF. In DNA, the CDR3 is TGCGCCAGCAGCCAAGATTCGAGGACAGTACCTGGACTGTCGGGCAATGAGCAGTTCTTC.

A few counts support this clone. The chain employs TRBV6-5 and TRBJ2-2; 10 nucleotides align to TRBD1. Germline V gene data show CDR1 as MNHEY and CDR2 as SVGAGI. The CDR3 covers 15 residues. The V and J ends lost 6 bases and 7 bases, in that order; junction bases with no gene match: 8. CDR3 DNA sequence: TGTGCCAGCAGCTCCGACAGGGGGCGAGGCGGGGAGCTGTTTTTT. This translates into CASSSDRGRGGELFF.